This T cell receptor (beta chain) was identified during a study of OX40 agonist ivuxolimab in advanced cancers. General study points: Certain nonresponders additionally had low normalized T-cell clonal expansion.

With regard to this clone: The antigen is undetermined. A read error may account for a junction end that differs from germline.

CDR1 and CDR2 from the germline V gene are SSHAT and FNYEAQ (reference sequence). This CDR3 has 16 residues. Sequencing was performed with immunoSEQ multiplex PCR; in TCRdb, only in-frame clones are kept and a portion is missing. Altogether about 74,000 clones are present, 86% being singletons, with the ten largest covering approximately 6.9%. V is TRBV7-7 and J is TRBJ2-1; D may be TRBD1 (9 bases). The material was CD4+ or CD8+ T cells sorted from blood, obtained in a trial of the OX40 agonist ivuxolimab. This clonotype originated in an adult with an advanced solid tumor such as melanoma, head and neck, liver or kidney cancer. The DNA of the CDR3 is TGTGCTAGCAGCTTAGCGGGGACAGGGAGGATGAATGAGCAGTTCTTC. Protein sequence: CASSLAGTGRMNEQFF.